The T cell receptor beta chain under discussion was sequenced for a study of persistence of HIV-infected CD4 T cells. Study results and caveats: TCRbeta richness was lower in CMV- and Gag-responding cells than in anti-CD3/anti-CD28-responding cells.

The libraries were made with immunoSEQ version 4 in survey mode. The assay was immunoSEQ multiplex PCR, and TCRdb's table has in-frame clones only and misses some. The sample has some 58,000 clones, roughly 75% seen once. As regards this clone: Its matching antigen is unknown.

The CDR3 has 14 amino acids. Germline CDR1 and CDR2: SGHDN and FVKESK. With 4 bases removed from V and 2 bases from J, the gap between germline ends came to 12 bases. Overlapping HIV-1 Gag 15-mer peptides at approximately 0.91 ug per peptide per mL were used. Sorted nonresponding memory CD4+ T cells were CD40L-negative, CD69-negative, CD45RO-high. Here the sequenced sample was CD4+ T cells sorted from PBMCs after approximately 18-hour stimulation, taken from a patient who received antiretroviral therapy. The genes are TRBV14 and TRBJ2-7, with D uncertain. This sequence was found in an adult man with HIV who was CMV-seropositive. In DNA form, the CDR3 reads TGTGCCAGCAGCCCCTACCACAGCACCTACGAGCAGTACTTC. It codes for CASSPYHSTYEQYF. Full variable domain (remainder filled in from reference TRBV14 and TRBJ2-7): EAGVTQFPSHSVIEKGQTVTLRCDPISGHDNLYWYRRVMGKEIKFLLHFVKESKQDESGMPNNRFLAERTGGTYSTLKVQPAELEDSGVYFCASSPYHSTYEQYFGPGTRLTVT.